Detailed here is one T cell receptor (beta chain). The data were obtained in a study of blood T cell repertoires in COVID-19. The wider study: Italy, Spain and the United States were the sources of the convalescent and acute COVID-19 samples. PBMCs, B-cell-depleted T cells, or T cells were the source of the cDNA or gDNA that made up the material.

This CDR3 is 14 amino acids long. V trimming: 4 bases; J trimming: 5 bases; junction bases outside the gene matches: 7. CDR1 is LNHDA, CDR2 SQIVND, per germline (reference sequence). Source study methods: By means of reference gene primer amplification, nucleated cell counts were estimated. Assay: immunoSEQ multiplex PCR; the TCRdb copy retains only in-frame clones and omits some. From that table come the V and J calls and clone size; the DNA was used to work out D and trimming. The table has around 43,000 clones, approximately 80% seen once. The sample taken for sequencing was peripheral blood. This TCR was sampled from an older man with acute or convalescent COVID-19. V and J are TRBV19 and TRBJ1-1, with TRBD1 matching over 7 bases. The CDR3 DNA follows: TGTGCCAGTAGTAACCGACAGGGAATGACTGAAGCTTTCTTT. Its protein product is CASSNRQGMTEAFF.